Below, 4 T cell receptor beta chains from the same sample are listed, as sequenced in a study of blood T cell repertoires in COVID-19. The assay was immunoSEQ multiplex PCR, and TCRdb's table has in-frame clones only and misses some. Found here are about 77,000 clones, less than 85% of them singletons; the top ten hold around 4.7%. The sequencing sample was made of peripheral blood. The receptors originated from a woman between 70 and 85 years old with acute or convalescent COVID-19.

The chain combines TRBV19 with TRBJ1-5; D remains unclear. V was cut by 5 bases and J by 4 bases, with 6 bases left in between. CDR1 is LNHDA and CDR2 is SQIVND in the germline V gene (reference sequence). This CDR3 contains 12 residues. The CDR3 DNA follows: TGTGCCAGTAGTTGGCCGAATCAGCCCCAGCATTTT. It codes for CASSWPNQPQHF.

The V call is TRBV5-6, the J call TRBJ2-1; TRBD2 agrees at 8 bases. This CDR3 comprises 17 residues. Germline CDR1 reads SGHDT; CDR2 reads YYEEEE. The V and J ends lost 0 bases and 1 base, in that order; junction bases with no gene match: 6. The CDR3 region has the DNA TGTGCCAGCAGCTTGGTGGGTAGCGGGGTTTCCTACAATGAGCAGTTCTTC. This codes for CASSLVGSGVSYNEQFF. Based on the CDR3 plus reference TRBV5-6 and TRBJ2-1, the full variable domain is DAGVTQSPTHLIKTRGQQVTLRCSPKSGHDTVSWYQQALGQGPQFIFQYYEEEERQRGNFPDRFSGHQFPNYSSELNVNALLLGDSALYLCASSLVGSGVSYNEQFFGPGTRLTVL.

The V gene is TRBV4-2, the J gene TRBJ1-2; 7 nucleotides line up with TRBD1. With 4 bases clipped from V and 8 bases from J, the junction kept 16 bases outside the gene matches. In germline, CDR1 is LGHNA, CDR2 YNFKEQ. There are 16 residues in the CDR3. The CDR3 sequence is CASSPTLGTASRGYTF. The DNA for the CDR3 is TGTGCCAGCAGCCCCACACTAGGGACAGCGTCGAGGGGCTACACCTTC.

V and J are TRBV12-3 or TRBV12-4 and TRBJ1-3; D is uncertain. V gave up 5 bases and J gave up 2 bases, with 4 bases separating them. The CDR3 spans 12 residues. CDR3: CASSPAGNTIYF. CDR3 in DNA: TGTGCCAGCAGTCCAGCTGGAAACACCATATATTTT.